Listed below are T cell receptor beta chains from one sample, sequenced in a study of blood T cell repertoires in COVID-19. Produced via immunoSEQ multiplex PCR; TCRdb's table is partial and in-frame only. The repertoire consists of a few hundred thousand clones, with approximately 83% occurring once and the leading ten covering around 1.8%. Sequencing used PBMCs or T cells enriched from blood (not recorded which). The receptors derive from a woman aged 45-60 years who had recovered from COVID-19. Each CDR3 is given without its conserved first and last residue.

v_call cdr3_aa
TRBV5-1 ASSLTLAGGAYEQY
TRBV7-2 ASSVAAGKNSPLH
TRBV19 ASSFRDVGLAKRSYEQY
TRBV4-1 ASSQVFGTRDTEAF
TRBV11-3 ASSLRLQGAGNTIY
TRBV3-1/TRBV3-2 ASSQGGLLRWQY
TRBV28 ASHSSGNTIY
TRBV28 ASSFSQRELTEQF
TRBV2 ASSLDSSYEQY
TRBV6-6 ASSSSAGDPYEQY
TRBV7-9 ASSSITEAF
TRBV7-4 ASSLRGCEKLF
TRBV28 ASSFAGGVRYGYT
TRBV5-1 ASSLDSHHYGYT
TRBV3-1/TRBV3-2 ASSLKYDSSYEQY
TRBV29-1 SVEVRGRRSNEKLF
TRBV28 ASRRLALSTDTQY
TRBV14 ASSQVAGYGYT
TRBV12-3/TRBV12-4 ASSYSPTGGYT
TRBV10-3 AISDSSGGDEQF
TRBV28 ANADRGAYNEQF
TRBV28 ASRPQRGEAF
TRBV5-8 ASSLTSGSYNEQF
TRBV11-3 ASSPDRGMNTEAF
TRBV19 ASSMGTAGGYEQY
TRBV3-1/TRBV3-2 ASSPLSGINTEAF
TRBV12-2 ASRLEDRGRGEKLF
TRBV28 ASSLRAPYGYT
TRBV28 ASSVRRGELF
TRBV3-1/TRBV3-2 ASSRAGTGVTEAF
TRBV2 ASTTNRGLGYT
TRBV15 ATSRGDFIYEQY
TRBV18 ASSPPGGADQPQH
TRBV7-9 ASSPTGYADTQY
TRBV4-1 ASSQDRLAGGSSKTGELF
TRBV4-2 ASSPTGAHPDTEAF
TRBV3-1/TRBV3-2 ASSQGRLNEQF
TRBV3-1/TRBV3-2 ASSQVRGSGYT
TRBV6-2/TRBV6-3 ASSYIYGYT
TRBV3-1/TRBV3-2 ASSRQGADTEAF
TRBV4-1 ASSLRTSGDSEQY
TRBV19 ASSIDHGGLGNQPQH
TRBV19 ASSMGNRGGLPQH
TRBV5-1 ASSLAGGPTYEQY
TRBV10-3 AISGRENTEAF
TRBV15 ATSSQGATEAF
TRBV6-5 ASSLRDRGYEQY
TRBV28 ASDVTGGTEAF
TRBV5-1 ASSFGLVLDEQF